This TCR beta chain derives from a study of T-cell memory formation after mild COVID-19. Whole-study context: Largely, TCR clusters stayed within a single donor. Study-level results: Some responding clones appeared in pre-infection memory, suggesting cross-reactive memory joined. Contracting clones from day 15 to 85 had balanced CD4/CD8; later expanders favoured CD4+.

Worth noting for this clonotype: Antigen: not known.

This CDR3 has 14 residues. J gave up 5 bases and V 4 bases, and 5 bases lay outside the gene matches. Germline loops: CDR1 SGHRS, CDR2 YFSETQ. UMIs and sample barcodes were carried by the TCR alpha and TCR beta cDNA libraries that 5'RACE produced using constant-segment primers. MiXCR, run by TCRdb on the 5' RACE reads, gives a single entry per CDR3 protein. This table holds approximately 390,000 distinct CDR3 sequences, roughly 15% found once. The specimen sequenced was PBMCs or a T cell subset sorted from them (not recorded which). The sequence came from a man aged 18 to 29 who had mild COVID-19 (a few samples of this study predate the infection). Cell type and time point are not known. This chain joins TRBV5-1 and TRBJ2-2; 7 bases match TRBD1. CDR3 protein: CASSEQGNTGELFF. The CDR3 DNA reads TGCGCCAGCAGCGAACAGGGGAATACCGGGGAGCTGTTTTTT.